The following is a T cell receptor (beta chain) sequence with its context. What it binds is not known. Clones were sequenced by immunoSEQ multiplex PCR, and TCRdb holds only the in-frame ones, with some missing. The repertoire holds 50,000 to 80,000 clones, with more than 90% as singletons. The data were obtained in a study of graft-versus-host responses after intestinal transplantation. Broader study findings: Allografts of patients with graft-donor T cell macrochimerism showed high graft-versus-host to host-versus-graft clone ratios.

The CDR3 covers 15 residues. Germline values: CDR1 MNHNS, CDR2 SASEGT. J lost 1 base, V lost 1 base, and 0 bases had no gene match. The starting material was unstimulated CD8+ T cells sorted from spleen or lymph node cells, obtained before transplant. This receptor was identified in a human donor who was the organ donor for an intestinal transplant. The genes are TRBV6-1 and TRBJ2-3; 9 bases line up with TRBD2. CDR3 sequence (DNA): TGTGCCAGCAGTGAAGTAGCGGGAGGCACAGATACGCAGTATTTT. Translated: CASSEVAGGTDTQYF.